This T cell receptor beta chain was sequenced during a study of T-cell reconstitution after alpha-beta-depleted transplantation in children. General study results and limits: At one year after transplant, newly produced T cells mostly accounted for T-cell counts and diversity. It was surviving recipient T cells and thymic progenitors that gave some patients high TCRbeta diversity at day 60.

For TCRbeta, the library was prepared with unique molecular identifiers. From the PCR reads, TCRdb called clonotypes with MiXCR, one entry per CDR3 protein. The sample shows hundreds of thousands of distinct CDR3 sequences, 16% of them seen only once. A few counts support this clonotype. The antigen remains undetermined. The junction does not match germline at one end; this may be a read error. This sample comprised PBMCs, mostly from graft donor cells, obtained 360 days after TCRalphabeta/CD19-depleted stem cell transplant. The origin of this receptor is a male patient younger than 18 who had a stem cell transplant for acute lymphoblastic leukemia, so the T cells may come from the graft donor.

The CDR3 DNA is TGTGCCAGCAGCCCCGAGGGTCGCAGTGCTCTTTTT. Translated, it gives CASSPEGRSALF. The chain recombines TRBV7-9 with TRBJ2-3; tentative D call: TRBD2 (5 bases). CDR3 size: 12 residues. In germline, CDR1 is SEHNR, CDR2 FQNEAQ (reference sequence).